This T cell receptor beta chain was sequenced during a study of cytomegalovirus exposure and HLA in healthy donors. Study observations and caveats: Available immune exposure information covered CMV serostatus only. At a 0.05 false discovery rate, a later analysis found 16,951 TCR beta sequences to be associated with HLA alleles.

As to this clone: Antigen unknown. The same CDR3 arises from other DNA sequences in this sample as well.

Both 60 Vbeta primers and 13 Jbeta primers went into the PCR. The table came from immunoSEQ multiplex PCR; TCRdb's copy has only in-frame clones and leaves some out. The sample yields about 110,000 clones, around 70% seen once. Donors sampled were nominally healthy, though unrecorded immune exposures were likely. CDR3 length: 13 residues. V trimming: 5 bases; J trimming: 3 bases; junction bases outside the gene matches: 3. CDR1 is SNHLY, CDR2 FYNNEI, per germline. Sequenced material: PBMCs. The V and J genes are TRBV2 and TRBJ1-2; 7 bases are a match to TRBD1. The receptor's source is a man younger than 40 in good health and CMV-seropositive. The CDR3 reads CASSLGQDYGYTF. The DNA for the CDR3 is TGTGCCAGCAGTCTTGGACAGGACTATGGCTACACCTTC.